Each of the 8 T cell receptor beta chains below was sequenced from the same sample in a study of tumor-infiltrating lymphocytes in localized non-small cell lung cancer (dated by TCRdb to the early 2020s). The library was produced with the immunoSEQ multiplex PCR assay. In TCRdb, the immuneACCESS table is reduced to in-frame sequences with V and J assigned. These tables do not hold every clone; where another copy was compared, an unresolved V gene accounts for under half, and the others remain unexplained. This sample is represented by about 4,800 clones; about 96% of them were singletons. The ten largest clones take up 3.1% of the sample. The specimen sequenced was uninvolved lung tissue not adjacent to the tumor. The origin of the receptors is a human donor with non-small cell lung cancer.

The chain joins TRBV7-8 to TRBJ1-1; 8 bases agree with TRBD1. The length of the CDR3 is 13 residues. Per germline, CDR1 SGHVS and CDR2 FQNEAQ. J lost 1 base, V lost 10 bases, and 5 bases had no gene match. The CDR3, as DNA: TGTGCCACCGGAGGACAGGGGAACACTGAAGCTTTCTTT. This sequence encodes CATGGQGNTEAFF.

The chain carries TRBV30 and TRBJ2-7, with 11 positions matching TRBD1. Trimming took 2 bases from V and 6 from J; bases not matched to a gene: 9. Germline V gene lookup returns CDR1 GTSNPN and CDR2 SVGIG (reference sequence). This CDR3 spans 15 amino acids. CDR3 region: CAWSRKGTGGSEQYF. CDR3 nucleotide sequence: TGTGCCTGGAGTCGTAAAGGGACAGGGGGATCCGAGCAGTACTTC.

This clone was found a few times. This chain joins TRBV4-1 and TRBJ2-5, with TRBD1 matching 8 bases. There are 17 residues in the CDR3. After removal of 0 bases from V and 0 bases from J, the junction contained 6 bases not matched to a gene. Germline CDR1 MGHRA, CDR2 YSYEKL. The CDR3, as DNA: TGCGCCAGCAGCCAAGATGACGGACAGGGTCACCAAGAGACCCAGTACTTC. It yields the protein CASSQDDGQGHQETQYF.

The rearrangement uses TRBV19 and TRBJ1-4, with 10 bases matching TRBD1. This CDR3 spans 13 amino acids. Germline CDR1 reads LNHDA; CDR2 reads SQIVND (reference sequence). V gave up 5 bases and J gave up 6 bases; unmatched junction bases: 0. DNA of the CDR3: TGTGCCAGTAGTGACAGGGGGCATGAAAAACTGTTTTTT. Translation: CASSDRGHEKLFF.

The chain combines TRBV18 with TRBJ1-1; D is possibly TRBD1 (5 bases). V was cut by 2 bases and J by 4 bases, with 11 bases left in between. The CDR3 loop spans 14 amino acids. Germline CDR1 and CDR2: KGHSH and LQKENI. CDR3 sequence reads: CASSPAQGATEAFF. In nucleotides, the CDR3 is TGTGCCAGCTCACCAGCTCAAGGGGCCACTGAAGCTTTCTTT.

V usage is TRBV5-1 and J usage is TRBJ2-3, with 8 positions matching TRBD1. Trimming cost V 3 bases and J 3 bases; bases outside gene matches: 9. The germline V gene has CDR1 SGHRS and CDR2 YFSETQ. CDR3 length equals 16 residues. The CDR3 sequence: CASSSPGQGFTDTQYF. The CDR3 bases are TGCGCCAGCAGCTCCCCCGGACAGGGATTTACAGATACGCAGTATTTT.

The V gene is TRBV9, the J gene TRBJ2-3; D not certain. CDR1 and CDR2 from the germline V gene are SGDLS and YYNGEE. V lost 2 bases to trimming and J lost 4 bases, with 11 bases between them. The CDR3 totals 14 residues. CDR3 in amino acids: CASSVRYPSDTQYF. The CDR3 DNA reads TGTGCCAGCAGCGTTCGATATCCTTCAGATACGCAGTATTTT.

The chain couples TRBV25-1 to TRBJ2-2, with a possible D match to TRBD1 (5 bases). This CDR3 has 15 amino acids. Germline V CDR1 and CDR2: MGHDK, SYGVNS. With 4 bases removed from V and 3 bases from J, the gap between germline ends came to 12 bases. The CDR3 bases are TGTGCCAGCAGTGTCCCGCTAGGGGACACCGGGGAGCTGTTTTTT. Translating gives CASSVPLGDTGELFF.